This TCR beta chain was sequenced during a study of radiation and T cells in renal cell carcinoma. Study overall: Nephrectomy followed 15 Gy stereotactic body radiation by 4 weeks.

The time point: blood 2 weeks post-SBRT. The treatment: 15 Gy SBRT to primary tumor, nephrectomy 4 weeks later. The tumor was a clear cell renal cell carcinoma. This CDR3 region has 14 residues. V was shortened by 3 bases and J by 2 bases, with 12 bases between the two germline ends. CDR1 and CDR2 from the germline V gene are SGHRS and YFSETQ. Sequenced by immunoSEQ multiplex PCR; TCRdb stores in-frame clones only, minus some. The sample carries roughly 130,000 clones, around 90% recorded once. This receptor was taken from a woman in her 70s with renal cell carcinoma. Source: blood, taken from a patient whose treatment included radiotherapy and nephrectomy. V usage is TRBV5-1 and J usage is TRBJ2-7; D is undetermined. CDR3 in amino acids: CASSSRAYPYEQYF. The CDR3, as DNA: TGCGCCAGCAGCTCCCGGGCCTACCCCTACGAGCAGTACTTC.